A single sample gave rise to the 28 T cell receptor beta chains below, sequenced in a study of shared clonotypes between healthy human individuals (dated by TCRdb to 2020 to 2022). Receptor amplification or capture employed the immunoSEQ multiplex PCR assay. Held by TCRdb, this immuneACCESS table contains in-frame sequences only and omits some clones. Under half of the omission traces to an unresolved V gene where checked; the cause of the rest is unknown. The table for this sample lists more than 2,000,000 clones; 85% to 95% of them were counted only once. The ten top clones hold under 0.45% of the sample. The sample comprised naive CD4+ T cells from PBMCs. In the paper's terms, the cell subset or site label means: CD45RA+ positively selected. These receptors all come from a man aged 18 to 29 in good health. Some clones in this sample may be carry-over from other donors' samples.

A few counts support this clone. V gene TRBV2 combines with J gene TRBJ1-1; D not resolved. Germline CDR1 is SNHLY and CDR2 is FYNNEI. This CDR3 comprises 14 residues. V was clipped by 4 bases and J by 5 bases, with 14 bases between them. CDR3 in DNA: TGTGCCAGCAGTGCATTTCCAATGGGGACTGAAGCTTTCTTT. Translation: CASSAFPMGTEAFF.

This rearrangement joins TRBV19 to TRBJ2-1; D gene uncertain. This CDR3 comprises 14 residues. The V and J ends lost 1 base and 4 bases respectively, with 8 bases between them. From germline, CDR1 is LNHDA and CDR2 SQIVND (reference sequence). Here the CDR3 DNA reads TGTGCCAGTAGTATAGCTCCTATGTACAATGAGCAGTTCTTC. Amino acid sequence: CASSIAPMYNEQFF.

This chain joins TRBV28 and TRBJ1-4; possible D gene TRBD1, 6 bases. The CDR3 has 17 amino acids. The V end lost 5 bases, the J end lost 7 bases, and 23 bases lay between the germline ends. Per germline, CDR1 MDHEN and CDR2 SYDVKM. The CDR3 bases are TGTGCCAGCAGTAACCTCCACCGCGGGGGCGGCAGTGAAAAACTGTTTTTT. Its protein product is CASSNLHRGGGSEKLFF. Drawing the rest from reference TRBV28 and TRBJ1-4, the complete variable domain is DVKVTQSSRYLVKRTGEKVFLECVQDMDHENMFWYRQDPGLGLRLIYFSYDVKMKEKGDIPEGYSVSREKKERFSLILESASTNQTSMYLCASSNLHRGGGSEKLFFGSGTQLSVL.

Worth noting for this clone: Other DNA sequences of this sample code for an identical CDR3. This chain uses TRBV20-1 with TRBJ1-3; maybe TRBD1 (5 bases). Trimming pared 6 bases from V and 4 bases from J, leaving 7 bases between. This CDR3 spans 11 amino acids. Germline V gene data show CDR1 as DFQATT and CDR2 as SNEGSKA (reference sequence). The CDR3 is CSARAGNTIYF. CDR3 nucleotide sequence: TGCAGTGCCAGGGCGGGAAACACCATATATTTT.

This clone was counted between two and nine times. The chain joins TRBV7-3 to TRBJ2-1; 7 nucleotides align to TRBD2. Germline CDR1 and CDR2: SGHTA and FQGTGA. Trimming at V came to 2 bases and at J to 10 bases, leaving 5 bases not matched to a gene. The CDR3 extends over 13 amino acids. CDR3 in amino acids: CASSLAYSGEQFF. CDR3 DNA: TGTGCCAGCAGCTTAGCGTATAGCGGGGAGCAGTTCTTC.

This clone has a single count. This CDR3 is also generated by other DNA sequences in the sample. This chain joins TRBV11-3 and TRBJ2-5; D gene ambiguous. Trimming left V 0 bases short and J 5 bases short, with 4 bases between. This CDR3 is 12 amino acids long. Germline CDR1 SGHNT, CDR2 YENEEA. The CDR3 spells CASSLDGETQYF. The CDR3 nucleotides read TGTGCCAGCAGCTTAGACGGGGAGACCCAGTACTTC. Looking up the rest from reference TRBV11-3 and TRBJ2-5 gives the full variable domain: EAGVVQSPRYKIIEKKQPVAFWCNPISGHNTLYWYLQNLGQGPELLIRYENEEAVDDSQLPKDRFSAERLKGVDSTLKIQPAELGDSAVYLCASSLDGETQYFGPGTRLLVL.

This clone has just one count. J is TRBJ2-2 and V is TRBV5-1; 10 bases fit TRBD2. The trim removed 4 bases at V and 0 bases at J, leaving 3 bases unmatched. Germline CDR1 and CDR2: SGHRS and YFSETQ. There are 16 residues in the CDR3. The CDR3 loop reads CASSGLAVPNTGELFF. CDR3 DNA: TGCGCCAGCAGCGGACTAGCGGTACCGAACACCGGGGAGCTGTTTTTT.

The chain recombines TRBV5-1 with TRBJ2-1; a possible D gene is TRBD1 (6 bases). The ends were cut back, 4 bases at V and 10 bases at J, with 15 bases in the middle. This CDR3 spans 13 amino acids. Germline V gene lookup returns CDR1 SGHRS and CDR2 YFSETQ. DNA of the CDR3: TGCGCCAGCAGCACTTTCTCCGGGACAGAGCAGTTCTTC. Its protein product is CASSTFSGTEQFF.

This clone was picked up a small number of times. The sample contains more than one DNA sequence encoding this CDR3. The chain recombines TRBV5-4 with TRBJ2-5; tentatively, D is TRBD1 (6 bases). V was trimmed by 2 bases and J by 2 bases, leaving 7 bases between them. The germline CDR1 and CDR2 sequences are SGHNT and YYREEE (reference sequence). This CDR3 is 13 amino acids long. The CDR3 spells CASSFRGQETQYF. In DNA, the CDR3 is TGTGCCAGCAGCTTCAGGGGACAAGAGACCCAGTACTTC.

This chain joins TRBV2 and TRBJ2-7; TRBD2 is a possible D gene (5 bases). The V and J ends lost 6 bases and 8 bases respectively, with 11 bases between them. This CDR3 is built from 11 residues. Germline V gene data show CDR1 as SNHLY and CDR2 as FYNNEI. The CDR3 DNA follows: TGTGCCAGCAGCGAATCGGGGAAGCAGTACTTC. Translating gives CASSESGKQYF. Supplemented by reference TRBV2 and TRBJ2-7, the full variable domain reads EPEVTQTPSHQVTQMGQEVILRCVPISNHLYFYWYRQILGQKVEFLVSFYNNEISEKSEIFDDQFSVERPDGSNFTLKIRSTKLEDSAMYFCASSESGKQYFGPGTRLTVT.

The chain links TRBV10-3 to TRBJ2-7; 7 bases map to TRBD2. The CDR3 has 17 amino acids. V lost 0 bases to trimming and J lost 0 bases; unmatched junction nucleotides: 8. The germline gives CDR1 ENHRY, CDR2 SYGVKD. The CDR3 reads CAISESGGDGGSYEQYF. Written as DNA, the CDR3 is TGTGCCATCAGTGAGTCGGGGGGGGACGGTGGCTCCTACGAGCAGTACTTC.

This clone was seen just once. V usage is TRBV11-2 and J usage is TRBJ2-7; 7 bases fit TRBD1. This CDR3 region has 15 residues. Germline values: CDR1 SGHAT, CDR2 FQNNGV. Losses at the gene ends were 3 bases for V and 2 bases for J; bases not matched to a gene: 7. This CDR3 reads CASSFDRAFPYEQYF. Here the CDR3 DNA reads TGTGCCAGCAGCTTCGACAGGGCCTTTCCCTACGAGCAGTACTTC.

This chain uses TRBV5-1 with TRBJ1-4; D unclear. CDR1 is SGHRS, CDR2 YFSETQ, per germline. Trimming took 0 bases from V and 4 from J, leaving 10 bases between them. This CDR3 contains 15 residues. The CDR3 DNA follows: TGCGCCAGCAGCTTGGCCAACCAAGATAATGAAAAACTGTTTTTT. The encoded protein is CASSLANQDNEKLFF.

This chain links TRBV30 with TRBJ2-7; 8 bases map to TRBD2. This CDR3 spans 12 amino acids. V was clipped by 5 bases and J by 5 bases; unmatched bases: 5. CDR1 and CDR2 (germline): GTSNPN, SVGIG (reference sequence). The CDR3 spells CAWGSGIHEQYF. The CDR3 bases are TGTGCCTGGGGTAGCGGGATCCACGAGCAGTACTTC.

This clone came up once. The rearrangement uses TRBV7-2 and TRBJ1-2; tentatively, D is TRBD1 (6 bases). The CDR3 loop spans 16 amino acids. CDR1 SGHTA and CDR2 FQGNSA come from the germline V gene. Trimming shortened V by 11 bases and J by 0 bases, and 22 bases separated the two germline ends. For the CDR3, the DNA is TGTGCCTCCAGCTTCTTCGCAGGGGCCGCTAACTATGGCTACACCTTC. Translated: CASSFFAGAANYGYTF.

Regarding this clone: Other DNA sequences in the sample encode the same CDR3. The chain carries TRBV9 and TRBJ2-1; 11 bases match TRBD2. There are 15 residues in the CDR3. Germline assignment: CDR1 SGDLS and CDR2 YYNGEE. V lost 5 bases and J lost 2; bases outside the gene matches: 3. The CDR3 loop reads CASSATSGTYNEQFF. The CDR3 region has the DNA TGTGCCAGCAGTGCGACTAGCGGGACCTACAATGAGCAGTTCTTC.

This clone was seen once. This rearrangement joins TRBV2 to TRBJ1-2, with D perhaps TRBD1 (5 bases). Per the germline V gene, CDR1 is SNHLY and CDR2 is FYNNEI. The length of the CDR3 is 12 residues. V lost 7 bases, J lost 8 bases, and 14 bases lay in between. CDR3 region: CASNPRVGGYTF. The CDR3 DNA sequence: TGTGCCAGCAACCCCAGGGTTGGGGGCTACACCTTC.

Notes on this clone: Other DNA sequences in this specimen translate into the identical CDR3. The rearrangement uses TRBV7-3 and TRBJ2-1, with D hard to call. The CDR3 is made up of 13 amino acids. Germline CDR1 reads SGHTA; CDR2 reads FQGTGA. The V and J ends lost 3 bases and 1 base respectively, with 4 bases between them. CDR3 in amino acids: CASSLSSYNEQFF. DNA of the CDR3: TGTGCCAGCAGCTTGAGTTCCTACAATGAGCAGTTCTTC.

This clone has just one count. Other DNA sequences of this sample code for an identical CDR3. The chain links TRBV2 to TRBJ2-2; 7 bases agree with TRBD2. The trim removed 3 bases at V and 5 bases at J, leaving 0 bases unmatched. Looked up from germline, CDR1 is SNHLY and CDR2 is FYNNEI. This CDR3 is 13 amino acids long. The chain's CDR3 is CASSDGGTGELFF. The DNA for the CDR3 is TGTGCCAGCAGTGACGGGGGGACCGGGGAGCTGTTTTTT.

As to this clone: A much bigger clone sits one base away, suggesting this may be a read error. Other nucleotide sequences from this sample produce the same CDR3. J is TRBJ2-3 and V is TRBV5-1; D uncertain. This CDR3 has 12 residues. Trimming pared 2 bases from V and 0 bases from J, leaving 1 base between. Germline V lookup: CDR1 SGHRS, CDR2 YFSETQ. The CDR3 DNA sequence: TGCGCCAGCAGCTTAAGCACAGATACGCAGTATTTT. It is translated as CASSLSTDTQYF.

This rearrangement joins TRBV5-1 to TRBJ2-1; TRBD2 aligns across 14 bases. The germline V gene encodes CDR1 SGHRS and CDR2 YFSETQ. V dropped 3 bases and J dropped 9; count of bases not matched to a gene: 8. The CDR3 has 16 residues. CDR3 protein: CASSWGLAGVAGEQFF. CDR3 DNA: TGCGCCAGCAGCTGGGGACTAGCGGGAGTAGCAGGTGAGCAGTTCTTC.

The V gene is TRBV4-1, the J gene TRBJ2-7; perhaps TRBD1 as D (5 bases). This CDR3 comprises 16 residues. CDR1 is MGHRA and CDR2 is YSYEKL in the germline V gene. V gave up 3 bases and J gave up 5 bases, with 20 bases separating them. The DNA of the CDR3 is TGCGCCAGCAGCCACGGCACAGGTAGGATTCGCGACGAGCAGTACTTC. The encoded protein is CASSHGTGRIRDEQYF.

This sequence joins TRBV10-3 and TRBJ2-1; tentatively, D is TRBD1 (6 bases). V was cut by 5 bases and J by 0 bases, with 11 bases left in between. This CDR3 region has 15 residues. CDR1 is ENHRY, CDR2 SYGVKD, per germline. This CDR3 is CAISPGTSSYNEQFF. Here the CDR3 DNA reads TGTGCCATCAGTCCCGGGACAAGCTCCTACAATGAGCAGTTCTTC.

The chain joins TRBV5-4 to TRBJ1-3, with 7 bases identical to TRBD1. After removal of 5 bases from V and 4 bases from J, the junction contained 9 bases not matched to a gene. The CDR3 spans 15 residues. From germline, CDR1 is SGHNT and CDR2 YYREEE (reference sequence). The CDR3 DNA reads TGTGCCAGCAGTCCCTCACAGGGGTCCGGAAACACCATATATTTT. Protein sequence: CASSPSQGSGNTIYF.

J is TRBJ2-2 and V is TRBV11-2, with D perhaps matching TRBD2 (6 bases). Germline values: CDR1 SGHAT, CDR2 FQNNGV. There are 14 residues in the CDR3. Trimming shortened V by 3 bases and J by 5 bases, and 10 bases separated the two germline ends. The CDR3: CASSFLARTGELFF. Written as DNA, the CDR3 is TGTGCCAGCAGCTTTCTAGCGAGGACCGGGGAGCTGTTTTTT.

This clone occurred once. The chain recombines TRBV27 with TRBJ1-5; D remains unclear. Trimming shortened V by 6 bases and J by 3 bases, and 15 bases separated the two germline ends. The CDR3 is made up of 15 amino acids. Germline-derived CDR1 and CDR2 are MNHEY and SMNVEV (reference sequence). CDR3 amino acids: CASSPRGPINQPQHF. DNA for the CDR3: TGTGCCAGCAGCCCCCGGGGTCCGATCAATCAGCCCCAGCATTTT.

This chain links TRBV10-3 with TRBJ2-1, with D possibly being TRBD1 (6 bases). The CDR3 has 15 amino acids. Germline V CDR1 and CDR2: ENHRY, SYGVKD. Trimming removed 6 bases from V and 6 bases from J, with 18 bases in between. CDR3 residues: CAIRKQGGLFNEQFF. CDR3 DNA: TGTGCCATCAGAAAACAGGGTGGTCTTTTCAATGAGCAGTTCTTC.

V is TRBV18 and J is TRBJ1-1; D gene ambiguous. The CDR3 is 14 amino acids. V lost 3 bases and J 5 bases, leaving 13 bases between the germline ends. CDR1 KGHSH and CDR2 LQKENI come from the germline V gene. The CDR3, as DNA: TGTGCCAGCTCACCGGCGGTCTTACAAACTGAAGCTTTCTTT. Protein product: CASSPAVLQTEAFF.